This entry describes one TCR beta chain. Described time point: newly diagnosed GD, antithyroid drugs for less than 3 months. Generation of the TCR library employed RNA extracted from PBMCs. The TCR beta library used iRepertoire HTBI primers with Arm-PCR amplification of CDR3. In the original analysis: Throughout the samples, researchers identified roughly 60 TRBV and approximately 15 TRBJ segments. MiXCR was run by TCRdb on the multiplex PCR reads, yielding one entry per CDR3 protein. These V and J calls originate from TCRdb's pipeline instead of the authors' own analysis. Of 560,000 or so distinct CDR3 sequences in the sample, roughly 16% were seen once. This entry belongs to a study of regulatory T cells in long-lasting Graves disease. There are 16 residues in the CDR3. Trimming cost V 4 bases and J 7 bases, with 17 bases left between them. From germline, CDR1 is MGHRA and CDR2 YSYEKL. This sample was also put to use in a study of T cells in Graves' hyperthyroidism and ophthalmopathy. From that report: Among thyroid clonotypes expanded above 0.001, most also appeared in blood.

Material: peripheral blood mononuclear cells (PBMCs), obtained at new diagnosis, from a patient treated with antithyroid drugs. This clonotype was sampled from a man aged 18 to 30 with Graves disease. The gene calls are TRBV4-1 and TRBJ1-6; TRBD1 might be the D (6 bases). DNA for the CDR3: TGCGCCAGCAGCCCCCAGGGAGCAGGGGTAAATTCACCCCTCCACTTT. This encodes CASSPQGAGVNSPLHF.